Listed below are T cell receptor beta chains from one sample, sequenced in a study of cytomegalovirus exposure and HLA in healthy donors. Clones were read by immunoSEQ multiplex PCR, and TCRdb kept only the in-frame ones, dropping some. The repertoire holds about 170,000 clones, 86% seen once, with approximately 2.2% in the top ten. Sequenced input: PBMCs. The receptors were gathered from a woman in her late teens or twenties in good health and CMV-seronegative. CDR3s include the opening cysteine and the closing phenylalanine or tryptophan. The D gene is left open where the match is weak. A row's size may be missing; if present it is once, few, many or a size class.

v_call	clone_size	d_call	j_call	cdr3_aa	cdr3_nt
TRBV15	NA	TRBD1	TRBJ2-3	CATSSRDRGWDTQYF	TGTGCCACCAGCAGCCGGGACAGGGGATGGGATACGCAGTATTTT
TRBV28	NA	NA	TRBJ1-1	CASSPGQFMNTEAFF	TGTGCCAGCAGTCCTGGACAATTCATGAACACTGAAGCTTTCTTT
TRBV5-1	NA	NA	TRBJ1-6	CASSFTGLTSYNSPLHF	TGCGCCAGCAGCTTTACAGGATTAACCTCCTATAATTCACCCCTCCACTTT
TRBV2	NA	NA	TRBJ1-4	CASSAREGGEKLFF	TGTGCCAGCAGTGCTAGGGAAGGGGGTGAAAAACTGTTTTTT
TRBV12-5	NA	NA	TRBJ1-3	CASGSGTGNTIYF	TGTGCTAGTGGTTCCGGGACTGGAAACACCATATATTTT
TRBV6-5	few	TRBD1	TRBJ2-7	CATSGDRGTYEQYF	TGTGCCACCTCGGGGGACAGGGGGACCTACGAGCAGTACTTC
TRBV4-3	NA	TRBD1	TRBJ2-7	CASSHSGTGSYEQYF	TGCGCCAGCAGCCATTCCGGGACAGGGTCCTACGAGCAGTACTTC
TRBV30	once	TRBD1	TRBJ1-1	CAWSSGGFDAFF	TGTGCCTGGAGCTCAGGGGGGTTTGATGCTTTCTTT
TRBV7-9	NA	NA	TRBJ2-1	CASSLTGPGHNEQFF	TGTGCCAGCAGCCTCACAGGGCCTGGTCACAATGAGCAGTTCTTC
TRBV27	NA	TRBD1	TRBJ1-1	CASLRSWYGQGGVNTEAFF	TGTGCCAGCCTTAGATCATGGTATGGACAGGGAGGAGTGAACACTGAAGCTTTCTTT
TRBV19	NA	TRBD2	TRBJ2-7	CASSSGGNRNYEQYF	TGTGCCAGTAGTAGCGGGGGTAACCGTAACTACGAGCAGTACTTC
TRBV7-2	NA	TRBD1	TRBJ1-2	CASSLDRTSYTF	TGTGCCAGCAGCTTGGACAGGACGAGCTACACCTTC
TRBV4-1	few	NA	TRBJ2-7	CASSPVSRGQNEQYF	TGCGCCAGCAGCCCAGTCTCGCGGGGGCAAAACGAGCAGTACTTC
TRBV29-1	NA	NA	TRBJ2-1	CSVEFGLTEQFF	TGCAGCGTTGAGTTTGGGCTGACTGAGCAGTTCTTC
TRBV6-1	NA	NA	TRBJ1-5	CAAKSRIDSNQPQHF	TGTGCCGCCAAATCTCGAATAGATAGCAATCAGCCCCAGCATTTT
TRBV4-3	NA	NA	TRBJ1-3	CASSHNFQGRRGNTIYF	TGCGCCAGCAGCCATAACTTTCAGGGGCGGCGGGGAAACACCATATATTTT
TRBV10-2	NA	NA	TRBJ1-4	CASSDEGATNEKLFF	TGCGCCAGCAGTGATGAGGGTGCAACTAATGAAAAACTGTTTTTT
TRBV2	NA	NA	TRBJ1-5	CASSTGNQPQHF	TGTGCCAGCAGTACAGGAAATCAGCCCCAGCATTTT
TRBV4-3	NA	TRBD2	TRBJ2-3	CASSQARLSGSADTQYF	TGCGCCAGCAGCCAAGCCCGGCTTAGCGGGAGCGCCGATACGCAGTATTTT
TRBV7-9	NA	TRBD1	TRBJ1-3	CASDRERSGNTIYF	TGTGCCAGCGACAGGGAGAGGTCTGGAAACACCATATATTTT
TRBV6-1	NA	NA	TRBJ1-2	CASSKGQNYGYTF	TGTGCCAGCTCAAAGGGACAAAACTATGGCTACACCTTC
TRBV29-1	NA	NA	TRBJ2-1	CSVEGGTRFF	TGCAGCGTTGAAGGGGGGACTCGGTTCTTC
TRBV10-2	NA	TRBD1	TRBJ1-3	CASSGDRYSGNTIYF	TGCGCCAGCAGTGGGGACAGGTACTCTGGAAACACCATATATTTT
TRBV18	NA	NA	TRBJ1-5	CASSPAGNRNQPQHF	TGTGCCAGCTCACCAGCGGGGAACCGCAATCAGCCCCAGCATTTT
TRBV5-1	NA	TRBD1	TRBJ1-1	CASSFRDRGPMNTEAFF	TGCGCCAGCAGCTTCCGGGACAGGGGGCCTATGAACACTGAAGCTTTCTTT
TRBV29-1	NA	TRBD2	TRBJ2-1	CSVYSGRNEQFF	TGCAGCGTGTATAGCGGGAGGAATGAGCAGTTCTTC
TRBV6-1	NA	NA	TRBJ1-5	CASSFDRSSNQPQHF	TGTGCCAGCAGTTTCGACAGGTCTAGCAATCAGCCCCAGCATTTT
TRBV6-5	NA	NA	TRBJ2-7	CASSYVQGNVYEQYF	TGTGCCAGCAGTTACGTCCAGGGAAATGTTTACGAGCAGTACTTC
TRBV11-3	NA	NA	TRBJ1-1	CASSLYRNTEAFF	TGTGCCAGCAGCTTGTATCGGAACACTGAAGCTTTCTTT
TRBV2	NA	TRBD1	TRBJ1-5	CASSDRGDREPQHF	TGTGCCAGCAGTGATCGGGGGGACAGGGAGCCCCAGCATTTT
TRBV11-2	NA	TRBD1	TRBJ2-7	CASSVTGTGYYEQYF	TGTGCCAGCAGCGTAACCGGGACAGGCTACTACGAGCAGTACTTC
TRBV29-1	NA	TRBD1	TRBJ2-5	CSVHRGDGDSETQYF	TGCAGCGTCCACAGGGGAGATGGGGATTCTGAGACCCAGTACTTC
TRBV15	NA	TRBD1	TRBJ1-5	CATSRNQGAGNQPQHF	TGTGCCACCAGCAGAAATCAGGGGGCCGGCAATCAGCCCCAGCATTTT
TRBV7-2	once	NA	TRBJ2-2	CASSRSTGELFF	TGTGCCAGCAGCCGTTCGACAGGGGAGCTGTTTTTT
TRBV19	NA	TRBD1	TRBJ1-5	CASSADRVGGQPQHF	TGTGCCAGTAGTGCCGACAGGGTGGGTGGTCAGCCCCAGCATTTT
TRBV4-2	NA	NA	TRBJ1-2	CASSRAERVGGYGYTF	TGTGCCAGCAGCCGGGCCGAAAGGGTGGGAGGGTATGGCTACACCTTC
TRBV29-1	NA	TRBD2	TRBJ2-1	CSVLLAASYNEQFF	TGCAGCGTCCTACTAGCGGCTTCCTACAATGAGCAGTTCTTC
TRBV27	NA	TRBD1	TRBJ2-7	CASSLQGANEQYF	TGTGCCAGCAGTCTACAGGGGGCCAACGAGCAGTACTTC
TRBV25-1	NA	NA	TRBJ1-5	CASSEGSGDQPQHF	TGTGCCAGCAGTGAGGGTAGCGGGGATCAGCCCCAGCATTTT
TRBV7-9	NA	TRBD1	TRBJ1-2	CASERGTGDGYTF	TGTGCCTCCGAAAGGGGGACAGGGGATGGCTACACCTTC
TRBV6-5	few	NA	TRBJ1-6	CASSRTALNSPLHF	TGTGCCAGCAGTCGGACAGCCCTGAATTCACCCCTCCACTTT
TRBV5-1	NA	NA	TRBJ2-3	CASSPSPSRLGTDTQYF	TGCGCCAGCAGCCCGTCGCCCTCGAGGCTCGGCACAGATACGCAGTATTTT
TRBV6-5	NA	NA	TRBJ2-3	CASTPRGTGTDTQYF	TGTGCCAGTACTCCACGGGGTACCGGCACAGATACGCAGTATTTT
TRBV18	NA	NA	TRBJ1-1	CASSPQAGVIYTEAFF	TGTGCCAGCTCACCGCAAGCCGGGGTGATCTACACTGAAGCTTTCTTT
TRBV7-2	NA	TRBD2	TRBJ2-2	CASSWGLAGLITGELFF	TGTGCCAGCAGCTGGGGACTAGCGGGGTTAATCACCGGGGAGCTGTTTTTT
TRBV5-8	NA	TRBD1	TRBJ2-3	CASSRQGANTDTQYF	TGTGCCAGCAGCCGACAGGGGGCTAACACAGATACGCAGTATTTT
TRBV25-1	NA	NA	TRBJ1-2	CASSDRVDGYTF	TGTGCCAGCAGTGACAGGGTGGATGGCTACACCTTC
TRBV13	NA	NA	TRBJ1-1	CASRFRAGEAFF	TGTGCCAGCAGGTTTAGAGCCGGGGAAGCTTTCTTT
TRBV7-3	NA	TRBD1	TRBJ2-2	CASSPPGTGGTGELFF	TGTGCCAGCAGCCCTCCCGGGACAGGGGGCACCGGGGAGCTGTTTTTT
TRBV18	NA	TRBD1	TRBJ1-2	CASSPTGEYGYTF	TGTGCCAGCTCACCCACAGGGGAATATGGCTACACCTTC
TRBV27	NA	TRBD1	TRBJ1-1	CASSSTGDTEAFF	TGTGCCAGCAGTTCGACAGGGGACACTGAAGCTTTCTTT